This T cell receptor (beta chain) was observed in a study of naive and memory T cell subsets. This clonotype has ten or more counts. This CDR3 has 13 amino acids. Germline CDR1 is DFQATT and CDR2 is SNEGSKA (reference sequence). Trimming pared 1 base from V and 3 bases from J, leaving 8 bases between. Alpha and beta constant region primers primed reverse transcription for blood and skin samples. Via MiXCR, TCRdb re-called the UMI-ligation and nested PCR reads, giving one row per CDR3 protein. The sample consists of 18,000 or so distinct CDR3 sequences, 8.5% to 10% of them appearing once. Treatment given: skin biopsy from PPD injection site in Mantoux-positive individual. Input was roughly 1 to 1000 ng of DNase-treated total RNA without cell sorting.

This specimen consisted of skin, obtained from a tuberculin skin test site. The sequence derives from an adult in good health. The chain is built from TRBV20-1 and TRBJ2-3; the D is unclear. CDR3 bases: TGCAGTGCTAGAGGCCGGATAACAGATACGCAGTATTTT. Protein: CSARGRITDTQYF.